A single sample is the source of the 17 T cell receptor beta chains below, sequenced in a study of blood T cell repertoires in COVID-19. This table comes from immunoSEQ multiplex PCR, and its TCRdb copy is limited to in-frame clones, with some not included. The data show around 250,000 clones, approximately 90% seen once. The sample consisted of peripheral blood. The receptors were gathered from a woman in her twenties or thirties with active or convalescent COVID-19.

V is TRBV3-1 (or the pseudogene TRBV3-2) and J is TRBJ2-7; 8 nucleotides match TRBD1. Germline V gene lookup returns CDR1 LGHDT and CDR2 YNNKEL (reference sequence). The junction had 6 bases not matched to a gene; V was cut back by 3 bases and J by 2 bases. CDR3 size: 15 residues. The CDR3, as DNA: TGTGCCAGCAGCCAGCCGGGACAGGACACCTACGAGCAGTACTTC. The encoded protein is CASSQPGQDTYEQYF.

This clone was seen a handful of times. This rearrangement joins TRBV5-4 to TRBJ1-6, with 7 nucleotides matching TRBD1. J lost 6 bases, V lost 4 bases, and 1 base had no gene match. The CDR3 runs 13 residues. Germline CDR1 is SGHNT and CDR2 is YYREEE (reference sequence). This CDR3 reads CASSRDSNSPLHF. The CDR3 coding sequence is TGTGCCAGCAGCAGGGACAGTAATTCACCCCTCCACTTT.

The rearrangement links TRBV10-3 to TRBJ2-3; the match to TRBD2 covers 10 bases. The CDR3 sequence is 14 residues long. From germline, CDR1 is ENHRY and CDR2 SYGVKD. The CDR3 DNA follows: TGTGCGGCGGAAAGCGGGGGGGTCACAGATACGCAGTATTTT. It codes for CAAESGGVTDTQYF.

This chain uses TRBV11-3 with TRBJ2-1; D gene unclear. The germline CDR1 and CDR2 sequences are SGHNT and YENEEA. V was trimmed by 4 bases and J by 8 bases, leaving 9 bases between them. CDR3 length: 12 residues. The CDR3 region has the DNA TGTGCCAGCAGCTCGAGAAACCATGAGCAGTTCTTC. It codes for CASSSRNHEQFF.

J is TRBJ2-3 and V is TRBV4-3, with 9 bases lining up with TRBD2. There are 16 residues in the CDR3. V gave up 5 bases and J gave up 3 bases; unmatched junction bases: 9. Looked up from germline, CDR1 is LGHNA and CDR2 is YSLEER. CDR3 sequence: CASSRGSGGPTDTQYF. The CDR3 DNA follows: TGCGCCAGCAGCAGGGGTAGCGGGGGTCCAACAGATACGCAGTATTTT.

V and J are TRBV6-5 and TRBJ2-5; 11 bases are a match to TRBD1. The CDR3 is 15 residues long. V was clipped by 10 bases and J by 2 bases; unmatched bases: 9. Looked up from germline, CDR1 is MNHEY and CDR2 is SVGAGI. CDR3 loop: CATSRDRGVQETQYF. CDR3 nucleotide sequence: TGTGCCACCTCCCGGGACAGGGGGGTTCAAGAGACCCAGTACTTC.

The chain employs TRBV24-1 and TRBJ1-2, with D perhaps matching TRBD1 (6 bases). CDR1 is KGHDR and CDR2 is SFDVKD in the germline V gene. The CDR3 is made up of 15 amino acids. V lost 4 bases and J 5 bases, leaving 16 bases between the germline ends. CDR3 protein: CATSEGQPGSYGYTF. CDR3 sequence (DNA): TGTGCCACCAGTGAAGGACAGCCGGGGTCTTATGGCTACACCTTC.

Notes on this clone: One end of the junction varies from germline; a read error may be responsible. This chain uses TRBV7-7 with TRBJ2-7, with D perhaps TRBD2 (6 bases). CDR1 is SSHAT, CDR2 FNYEAQ, per germline (reference sequence). The CDR3 sequence is 15 residues long. In DNA form, the CDR3 reads TGTGCTAGCAGCTTAGGTATGGGCGGGGCCTACGAGCAGTACTTC. Amino acid sequence: CASSLGMGGAYEQYF. The entire variable domain, with the rest obtained from reference TRBV7-7 and TRBJ2-7, is as follows: GAGVSQSPRYKVTKRGQDVTLRCDPISSHATLYWYQQALGQGPEFLTYFNYEAQPDKSGLPSDRFSAERPEGSISTLTIQRTEQRDSAMYRCASSLGMGGAYEQYFGPGTRLTVT.

This rearrangement joins TRBV19 to TRBJ1-5; 10 nucleotides agree with TRBD1. V lost 7 bases to trimming and J lost 6 bases; unmatched junction nucleotides: 9. The CDR3 consists of 15 residues. Germline CDR1 and CDR2: LNHDA and SQIVND (reference sequence). CDR3 DNA: TGTGCCAGTACCCGGGGACAGGGGATAAGTCAGCCCCAGCATTTT. This translates into CASTRGQGISQPQHF.

In nucleotides, the CDR3 is TGTGCCAGCAGCTTCCCACCGTCGGGACAGGGTTTGTATACGCAGTATTTT. It encodes CASSFPPSGQGLYTQYF. The chain is built from TRBV7-9 and TRBJ2-3; 9 bases agree with TRBD1. Germline V gene sequence: CDR1 SEHNR, CDR2 FQNEAQ (reference sequence). The CDR3 totals 17 residues. The V gene end was trimmed by 3 bases and the J gene end by 7 bases; junction bases not matched to a gene: 14.

The chain employs TRBV6-2 or TRBV6-3 and TRBJ2-3, with TRBD1 matching over 8 bases. Trimming removed 4 bases from V and 4 bases from J; junction bases left unmatched: 4. CDR1 and CDR2 from the germline V gene are MNHEY and SVGEGT. CDR3 length: 14 amino acids. The CDR3 is CASSWAGGADTQYF. CDR3 DNA: TGTGCCAGCAGTTGGGCAGGGGGCGCAGATACGCAGTATTTT.

This sequence joins TRBV13 and TRBJ2-3; the D gene is possibly TRBD2 (6 bases). Trimming removed 2 bases at V and 2 bases at J, with 17 bases between. The germline gives CDR1 PRHDT, CDR2 FYEKMQ (reference sequence). The CDR3 runs 17 residues. The CDR3 region is CASSLKERVKTTDTQYF. DNA for the CDR3: TGTGCCAGCAGCTTAAAGGAGCGGGTGAAGACCACAGATACGCAGTATTTT.

The rearrangement links TRBV6-5 to TRBJ1-2, with D hard to call. Trimming cost V 8 bases and J 5 bases, with 9 bases left between them. The CDR3 is 11 amino acids. Germline V gene lookup returns CDR1 MNHEY and CDR2 SVGAGI. The CDR3 DNA reads TGTGCCAGCGGCACCGGGTATGGCTACACCTTC. Protein: CASGTGYGYTF.

The chain employs TRBV19 and TRBJ1-5; D uncertain. Germline V gives CDR1 LNHDA, CDR2 SQIVND (reference sequence). The germline V and J ends were trimmed by 3 bases and 4 bases, with 10 bases remaining between them. This CDR3 comprises 14 residues. The CDR3 loop reads CASSIVGRNQPQHF. For the CDR3, the DNA is TGTGCCAGTAGTATCGTCGGCAGGAATCAGCCCCAGCATTTT.

The gene calls are TRBV6-1 and TRBJ2-7; perhaps TRBD1 as D (5 bases). V lost 3 bases and J 3 bases, leaving 9 bases between the germline ends. Germline CDR1 reads MNHNS; CDR2 reads SASEGT. The CDR3 extends over 13 amino acids. The CDR3 nucleotides are TGTGCCAGCAGTGACAGGGCTGGCTACGAGCAGTACTTC. Its translation: CASSDRAGYEQYF.

The chain recombines TRBV2 with TRBJ2-5; no reliable D call. The germline V gene encodes CDR1 SNHLY and CDR2 FYNNEI. The ends were cut back, 6 bases at V and 0 bases at J, with 5 bases in the middle. The CDR3 totals 12 residues. Here the CDR3 reads CASRADQETQYF. The CDR3 DNA sequence: TGTGCCAGCAGGGCAGACCAAGAGACCCAGTACTTC.

J is TRBJ2-7 and V is TRBV5-1, with 7 nucleotides matching TRBD1. There are 13 residues in the CDR3. Per the germline V gene, CDR1 is SGHRS and CDR2 is YFSETQ. Trimming at V came to 4 bases and at J to 5 bases, leaving 6 bases not matched to a gene. CDR3 amino acids: CASSPTGFDEQYF. CDR3 nucleotide sequence: TGCGCCAGCAGCCCGACAGGGTTCGACGAGCAGTACTTC.